These 18 T cell receptor beta chains share one sample of origin, sequenced in a study of T cell responses to AZD1222 COVID-19 vaccine. Measured with immunoSEQ multiplex PCR; TCRdb has only the in-frame clones, and not every one. The sample consists of some 120,000 clones, around 84% of them appearing once. Specimen: peripheral blood, collected 28 days after the second AZD1222 dose. Receptors were obtained from an adult who received the AZD1222 COVID-19 vaccine.

The chain is built from TRBV5-1 and TRBJ1-5; 7 nucleotides match TRBD1. There are 15 residues in the CDR3. Germline loops: CDR1 SGHRS, CDR2 YFSETQ. V lost 2 bases to trimming and J lost 2 bases; unmatched junction nucleotides: 4. CDR3 in amino acids: CASSLTGARNQPQHF. CDR3 coding DNA: TGCGCCAGCAGCTTAACAGGGGCCCGCAATCAGCCCCAGCATTTT.

This clone was picked up one time. The chain has TRBV4-3 and TRBJ1-6; the match to TRBD1 covers 7 bases. Germline CDR1 reads LGHNA; CDR2 reads YSLEER. The CDR3 covers 17 residues. J was trimmed by 1 base and V by 2 bases; bases with no gene match: 5. The CDR3 nucleotides read TGCGCCAGCAGCCAACAATCAGGGGGATCCTATAATTCACCCCTCCACTTT. Translating gives CASSQQSGGSYNSPLHF.

This clone has more than one count but fewer than ten. This chain uses TRBV30 with TRBJ2-7; possible D gene TRBD2, 5 bases. The CDR3 has 13 residues. In germline, CDR1 is GTSNPN, CDR2 SVGIG (reference sequence). V lost 3 bases and J lost 6, with 15 bases in between. The CDR3 sequence is CAWSPEDGVEQYF. In DNA form, the CDR3 reads TGTGCCTGGAGCCCCGAGGACGGGGTCGAGCAGTACTTC. The full variable domain, its missing parts supplied by reference TRBV30 and TRBJ2-7, is SQTIHQWPATLVQPVGSPLSLECTVEGTSNPNLYWYRQAAGRGLQLLFYSVGIGQISSEVPQNLSASRPQDRQFILSSKKLLLSDSGFYLCAWSPEDGVEQYFGPGTRLTVT.

This rearrangement joins TRBV2 to TRBJ1-6; TRBD1 is a possible D gene (5 bases). Per germline, CDR1 SNHLY and CDR2 FYNNEI. This CDR3 is 14 amino acids long. V was cut by 4 bases and J by 4 bases, with 8 bases left in between. The CDR3 loop reads CASSGTRYNSPLHF. CDR3 nucleotides: TGTGCCAGCAGTGGGACAAGGTATAATTCACCCCTCCACTTT.

V is TRBV4-3 and J is TRBJ1-1; D is unclear. V was trimmed by 1 base and J by 11 bases, leaving 14 bases between them. Looked up from germline, CDR1 is LGHNA and CDR2 is YSLEER. The CDR3 consists of 13 residues. The CDR3 sequence: CASSQVRADLAFF. CDR3 bases: TGCGCCAGCAGCCAAGTGAGGGCGGACCTGGCTTTCTTT.

The chain carries TRBV3-1 (or the pseudogene TRBV3-2) and TRBJ2-7; either TRBD1 or TRBD2 may supply D (5 bases each). Germline V gene data show CDR1 as LGHDT and CDR2 as YNNKEL (reference sequence). V gave up 4 bases and J gave up 2 bases, with 9 bases separating them. The CDR3 sequence is 13 residues long. CDR3 in amino acids: CASSRDGAYEQYF. The CDR3 DNA reads as TGTGCCAGCAGCCGGGACGGAGCCTACGAGCAGTACTTC.

This clone was picked up a small number of times. This chain links TRBV28 with TRBJ1-5; 7 nucleotides align to TRBD1. The V gene's germline CDR1 is MDHEN and CDR2 SYDVKM. Trimming cost V 5 bases and J 1 base; bases outside gene matches: 8. This CDR3 has 16 amino acids. The CDR3 reads CASSPVGQESNQPQHF. The CDR3 region has the DNA TGTGCCAGCAGTCCGGTAGGACAGGAAAGCAATCAGCCCCAGCATTTT. The full variable domain, its missing parts supplied by reference TRBV28 and TRBJ1-5, is DVKVTQSSRYLVKRTGEKVFLECVQDMDHENMFWYRQDPGLGLRLIYFSYDVKMKEKGDIPEGYSVSREKKERFSLILESASTNQTSMYLCASSPVGQESNQPQHFGDGTRLSIL.

This clone came up a few times. The chain carries TRBV5-4 and TRBJ2-7; 11 nucleotides agree with TRBD1. The CDR3 sequence is 14 residues long. Germline lookup yields CDR1 SGHNT and CDR2 YYREEE (reference sequence). J lost 5 bases, V lost 0 bases, and 1 base had no gene match. DNA for the CDR3: TGTGCCAGCAGCTTGGCGGGACAGGGGGACGAGCAGTACTTC. This translates into CASSLAGQGDEQYF.

The chain employs TRBV12-3 or TRBV12-4 and TRBJ1-1; D is ambiguous. CDR3 length: 11 residues. Trimming stripped 7 bases from V and 8 bases from J, with 11 bases between. The CDR3 DNA is TGTGCCAGCATCCTCTCGTCCGAAGCTTTCTTT. This gives the protein CASILSSEAFF.

This chain links TRBV11-2 with TRBJ1-5; no clear D. This CDR3 has 14 residues. CDR1 and CDR2 (germline): SGHAT, FQNNGV. V lost 3 bases, J lost 3 bases, and 9 bases lay in between. In nucleotides, the CDR3 is TGTGCCAGCAGCTTTGGGCGGAACAATCAGCCCCAGCATTTT. The encoded protein is CASSFGRNNQPQHF.

V is TRBV25-1 and J is TRBJ2-5; possible D gene TRBD1, 6 bases. Trimming cost V 6 bases and J 5 bases, with 25 bases left between them. The CDR3 has 17 amino acids. In germline, CDR1 is MGHDK, CDR2 SYGVNS. CDR3 DNA sequence: TGTGCCAGCAGCACCTTGGGGACAACAATTCGACGGGAGACCCAGTACTTC. Its translation: CASSTLGTTIRRETQYF.

This chain joins TRBV4-1 and TRBJ2-3; D gene unclear. CDR3 size: 19 residues. Germline V gene lookup returns CDR1 MGHRA and CDR2 YSYEKL. Trimming left V 2 bases short and J 4 bases short, with 25 bases between. The CDR3 spells CASSQIEFSDIRWADTQYF. The CDR3 region has the DNA TGCGCCAGCAGCCAAATAGAGTTCTCCGATATACGATGGGCAGATACGCAGTATTTT.

The chain uses TRBV5-8 and TRBJ1-6; D unclear. Germline CDR1 is SGHTS and CDR2 is YDEGEE. Trimming shortened V by 1 base and J by 10 bases, and 6 bases separated the two germline ends. The CDR3 covers 12 residues. This CDR3 reads CASSLNYSPLHF. CDR3 coding DNA: TGTGCCAGCAGCTTGAACTACTCACCCCTCCACTTT.

The rearrangement uses TRBV7-9 and TRBJ1-5, with D tentatively TRBD1 (6 bases). CDR1 SEHNR and CDR2 FQNEAQ come from the germline V gene (reference sequence). The CDR3 runs to 15 residues. V was cut by 2 bases and J by 1 base, with 9 bases left in between. CDR3 in DNA: TGTGCCAGCAGCTTATCGGACAGAAGCAATCAGCCCCAGCATTTT. As protein: CASSLSDRSNQPQHF.

The chain recombines TRBV9 with TRBJ1-2; D remains unclear. The CDR3 length is 11 residues. V was shortened by 0 bases and J by 9 bases, with 6 bases between the two germline ends. Germline loops: CDR1 SGDLS, CDR2 YYNGEE. This CDR3 reads CASSVANRYTF. Written as DNA, the CDR3 is TGTGCCAGCAGCGTAGCGAATCGCTACACCTTC. Full variable domain (outside the CDR3, taken from reference TRBV9 and TRBJ1-2): DSGVTQTPKHLITATGQRVTLRCSPRSGDLSVYWYQQSLDQGLQFLIQYYNGEERAKGNILERFSAQQFPDLHSELNLSSLELGDSALYFCASSVANRYTFGSGTRLTVV.

This clone was observed a handful of times. The genes are TRBV7-9 and TRBJ1-2; TRBD1 matches at 9 bases. Germline CDR1 and CDR2: SEHNR and FQNEAQ (reference sequence). The V segment lost 5 bases and the J segment 4 bases; nucleotides outside the gene matches: 2. The CDR3 spans 13 residues. This chain's CDR3 is CASSVGQGYGYTF. The DNA of the CDR3 is TGTGCCAGCAGCGTGGGACAGGGCTATGGCTACACCTTC.

The chain is built from TRBV5-6 and TRBJ2-5; 9 nucleotides align to TRBD2. The CDR3 runs to 16 residues. Losses at the gene ends were 0 bases for V and 7 bases for J; bases not matched to a gene: 10. The germline V gene encodes CDR1 SGHDT and CDR2 YYEEEE. The CDR3 bases are TGTGCCAGCAGCTTGGTGTCTAGCGGGGCCTGGGGGACCCAGTACTTC. Translation: CASSLVSSGAWGTQYF.

V gene TRBV9 combines with J gene TRBJ2-2, with D unresolved. Germline assignment: CDR1 SGDLS and CDR2 YYNGEE. The CDR3 totals 15 residues. Trimming removed 0 bases at V and 5 bases at J, with 11 bases between. The CDR3 DNA sequence: TGTGCCAGCAGCGTAGAAGCTAGAGTGACCGGGGAGCTGTTTTTT. Translating it yields CASSVEARVTGELFF.